The T cell receptor beta chain described here comes from a study of blood T cells in healthy people across ages. V was clipped by 9 bases and J by 8 bases, with 25 bases between them. The CDR3 totals 16 residues. Germline CDR1 reads MNHNY; CDR2 reads SVGAGI (reference sequence). Through a sample-barcoded 5' primer and a J-beta primer mix, a second PCR was run for about 6 to 11 cycles. MiXCR, run by TCRdb on the 5' RACE reads, gives a single entry per CDR3 protein. Of about 670,000 distinct CDR3 sequences in the sample, 52% were seen once. Sample: blood. This TCR came from a woman of 80 years or more in good health. The chain carries TRBV6-6 and TRBJ1-4, with a tentative D call TRBD1 (5 bases). This CDR3 is CASSPSGSRNGEKLFF. The DNA for the CDR3 is TGTGCCAGTTCACCTTCAGGGTCCCGGAACGGCGAAAAACTGTTTTTT.